The rows below give T cell receptor beta chains drawn from one sample of a study of T cell responses to AZD1222 COVID-19 vaccine. The method was immunoSEQ multiplex PCR; TCRdb's version includes in-frame clones alone and lacks a portion of them. Altogether 150,000 or so clones are present, about 91% being singletons, with the ten largest covering roughly 3.8%. This sample comprised peripheral blood, obtained 28 days after the second AZD1222 dose. The receptors stem from an adult who received the AZD1222 COVID-19 vaccine. CDR3s include the opening cysteine and the closing phenylalanine or tryptophan. A D gene is named only where the DNA matches it firmly. Clone size is not always given. Where it is, it says once, few, many or a class for expanded clones.

clone size: once; D gene: NA; V gene: TRBV18; J gene: TRBJ1-6; CDR3 protein: CASSPNGRWGNSPLHF; CDR3 DNA: TGTGCCAGCTCACCGAACGGGAGATGGGGTAATTCACCCCTCCACTTT
clone size: NA; D gene: TRBD1; V gene: TRBV10-2; J gene: TRBJ1-2; CDR3 protein: CASSEGGLDRGYGYTF; CDR3 DNA: TGCGCCAGCAGCGAAGGGGGATTAGACAGGGGGTATGGCTACACCTTC
clone size: NA; D gene: NA; V gene: TRBV30; J gene: TRBJ1-1; CDR3 protein: CAWSVWGGLDTEAFF; CDR3 DNA: TGTGCCTGGAGTGTATGGGGGGGGCTGGACACTGAAGCTTTCTTT
clone size: once; D gene: TRBD2; V gene: TRBV18; J gene: TRBJ2-5; CDR3 protein: CASSPLTSGRGETQYF; CDR3 DNA: TGTGCCAGCTCACCACTAACTAGCGGGAGAGGGGAGACCCAGTACTTC
clone size: NA; D gene: TRBD1; V gene: TRBV3-1/TRBV3-2; J gene: TRBJ1-2; CDR3 protein: CASSQDNRGDGYTF; CDR3 DNA: TGTGCCAGCAGCCAAGATAACAGGGGGGATGGCTACACCTTC
clone size: NA; D gene: NA; V gene: TRBV2; J gene: TRBJ2-5; CDR3 protein: CASSLGGTPQETQYF; CDR3 DNA: TGTGCCAGCAGTCTAGGGGGGACACCCCAAGAGACCCAGTACTTC
clone size: NA; D gene: NA; V gene: TRBV18; J gene: TRBJ2-4; CDR3 protein: CASSLIKGQGLNIQYF; CDR3 DNA: TGTGCCAGCTCACTCATTAAGGGCCAGGGATTAAACATTCAGTACTTC
clone size: NA; D gene: TRBD2; V gene: TRBV5-1; J gene: TRBJ2-5; CDR3 protein: CASSSGTSGGETQYF; CDR3 DNA: TGCGCCAGCAGCTCCGGGACTAGCGGGGGGGAGACCCAGTACTTC
clone size: NA; D gene: TRBD1; V gene: TRBV30; J gene: TRBJ1-4; CDR3 protein: CAWKVGGGPATNEKLFF; CDR3 DNA: TGTGCCTGGAAGGTAGGAGGGGGCCCGGCAACTAATGAAAAACTGTTTTTT
clone size: NA; D gene: NA; V gene: TRBV27; J gene: TRBJ1-2; CDR3 protein: CASRRGLSEGYGYTF; CDR3 DNA: TGTGCCAGCAGGAGAGGCCTCTCCGAGGGTTATGGCTACACCTTC
clone size: NA; D gene: TRBD2; V gene: TRBV9; J gene: TRBJ2-7; CDR3 protein: CASSVATGGALYEQYF; CDR3 DNA: TGTGCCAGCAGCGTAGCGACCGGGGGGGCCTTGTACGAGCAGTACTTC
clone size: NA; D gene: NA; V gene: TRBV6-5; J gene: TRBJ1-1; CDR3 protein: CASSYSWGRVNTEAFF; CDR3 DNA: TGTGCCAGCAGTTACTCATGGGGACGGGTGAACACTGAAGCTTTCTTT
clone size: NA; D gene: TRBD1; V gene: TRBV5-1; J gene: TRBJ2-1; CDR3 protein: CASSSWGQCYGEQFF; CDR3 DNA: TGCGCCAGCAGCTCCTGGGGACAGTGTTACGGTGAGCAGTTCTTC
clone size: NA; D gene: NA; V gene: TRBV29-1; J gene: TRBJ1-6; CDR3 protein: CSVLTGSNSPLHF; CDR3 DNA: TGCAGCGTTCTGACGGGGAGTAATTCACCCCTCCACTTT
clone size: NA; D gene: NA; V gene: TRBV19; J gene: TRBJ1-1; CDR3 protein: CASAHHSKGEAFF; CDR3 DNA: TGTGCCAGTGCTCACCACTCAAAGGGGGAAGCTTTCTTT
clone size: NA; D gene: NA; V gene: TRBV30; J gene: TRBJ1-6; CDR3 protein: CAWSPPQGRTSPLHF; CDR3 DNA: TGTGCCTGGAGTCCACCTCAGGGGCGGACTTCACCCCTCCACTTT
clone size: NA; D gene: TRBD1; V gene: TRBV5-1; J gene: TRBJ2-7; CDR3 protein: CASYDSGQGVSNEQYF; CDR3 DNA: TGCGCCAGCTACGATTCCGGTCAGGGGGTATCGAACGAGCAGTACTTC
clone size: NA; D gene: NA; V gene: TRBV10-3; J gene: TRBJ1-4; CDR3 protein: CATKGRLDEKLFF; CDR3 DNA: TGTGCCACCAAGGGACGGTTAGATGAAAAACTGTTTTTT
clone size: NA; D gene: NA; V gene: TRBV9; J gene: TRBJ1-5; CDR3 protein: CASSAGVSNQPQHF; CDR3 DNA: TGTGCCAGCAGTGCTGGCGTGAGCAATCAGCCCCAGCATTTT
clone size: few; D gene: TRBD1; V gene: TRBV7-9; J gene: TRBJ2-7; CDR3 protein: CASSNRMRGGGREQYF; CDR3 DNA: TGTGCCAGCAGCAACCGGATGAGAGGGGGCGGACGCGAGCAGTACTTC
clone size: NA; D gene: NA; V gene: TRBV5-4; J gene: TRBJ1-6; CDR3 protein: CASSSRSLNSPLHF; CDR3 DNA: TGTGCCAGCAGCTCCCGGTCCCTCAATTCACCCCTCCACTTT
clone size: NA; D gene: NA; V gene: TRBV7-3; J gene: TRBJ2-1; CDR3 protein: CASGGPLYNEQFF; CDR3 DNA: TGTGCCAGCGGCGGACCTCTCTACAATGAGCAGTTCTTC
clone size: NA; D gene: TRBD1; V gene: TRBV7-9; J gene: TRBJ2-7; CDR3 protein: CASSIAGQGVHEQYF; CDR3 DNA: TGTGCCAGCAGCATTGCGGGACAGGGTGTCCACGAGCAGTACTTC
clone size: NA; D gene: TRBD1; V gene: TRBV7-3; J gene: TRBJ1-5; CDR3 protein: CASSLLRDRLSNQPQHF; CDR3 DNA: TGTGCCAGCAGCTTACTCCGGGACAGGCTTAGCAATCAGCCCCAGCATTTT
clone size: NA; D gene: TRBD1; V gene: TRBV18; J gene: TRBJ2-1; CDR3 protein: CASSPSGQGARRDGIEQFF; CDR3 DNA: TGTGCCAGCTCACCTTCTGGACAGGGGGCGCGCCGGGACGGGATTGAGCAGTTCTTC
clone size: NA; D gene: NA; V gene: TRBV2; J gene: TRBJ1-1; CDR3 protein: CASNILGRDEAFF; CDR3 DNA: TGTGCCAGCAATATCCTAGGTAGGGATGAAGCTTTCTTT
clone size: NA; D gene: NA; V gene: TRBV18; J gene: TRBJ1-5; CDR3 protein: CASSPETASNQPQHF; CDR3 DNA: TGTGCCAGCTCACCGGAGACAGCCAGCAATCAGCCCCAGCATTTT
clone size: NA; D gene: NA; V gene: TRBV30; J gene: TRBJ2-5; CDR3 protein: CAWSVGQETQYF; CDR3 DNA: TGTGCCTGGTCAGTGGGTCAAGAGACCCAGTACTTC
clone size: NA; D gene: NA; V gene: TRBV18; J gene: TRBJ2-1; CDR3 protein: CASSPPGPGEQFF; CDR3 DNA: TGTGCCAGCTCACCACCAGGGCCTGGTGAGCAGTTCTTC
clone size: NA; D gene: TRBD2; V gene: TRBV7-2; J gene: TRBJ2-3; CDR3 protein: CASSLAIPSGTDTQYF; CDR3 DNA: TGTGCCAGCAGCTTAGCAATCCCTAGCGGAACAGATACGCAGTATTTT
clone size: NA; D gene: TRBD1; V gene: TRBV18; J gene: TRBJ1-2; CDR3 protein: CASSPPGQAYGYTF; CDR3 DNA: TGTGCCAGCTCACCACCGGGACAGGCCTATGGCTACACCTTC
clone size: NA; D gene: NA; V gene: TRBV18; J gene: TRBJ1-1; CDR3 protein: CASSNTEAFF; CDR3 DNA: TGTGCCAGCTCGAACACTGAAGCTTTCTTT
clone size: NA; D gene: NA; V gene: TRBV27; J gene: TRBJ1-6; CDR3 protein: CASSSIHQVGGPTSPLHF; CDR3 DNA: TGTGCCAGCAGTTCCATCCACCAGGTGGGGGGCCCCACTTCACCCCTCCACTTT
clone size: NA; D gene: NA; V gene: TRBV2; J gene: TRBJ2-7; CDR3 protein: CASSEGLVRSYEQYF; CDR3 DNA: TGTGCCAGCAGTGAAGGCCTAGTGAGATCCTACGAGCAGTACTTC
clone size: NA; D gene: NA; V gene: TRBV12-5; J gene: TRBJ2-6; CDR3 protein: CASGLPNSGANVLTF; CDR3 DNA: TGTGCTAGTGGTTTACCAAACTCTGGGGCCAACGTCCTGACTTTC
clone size: NA; D gene: NA; V gene: TRBV5-8; J gene: TRBJ2-6; CDR3 protein: CASIFWGAGANVLTF; CDR3 DNA: TGTGCCAGCATCTTCTGGGGTGCTGGGGCCAACGTCCTGACTTTC
clone size: NA; D gene: NA; V gene: TRBV6-2/TRBV6-3; J gene: TRBJ2-5; CDR3 protein: CASSPPGGAYQETQYF; CDR3 DNA: TGTGCCAGCAGCCCACCCGGGGGAGCGTACCAAGAGACCCAGTACTTC
clone size: NA; D gene: TRBD1; V gene: TRBV18; J gene: TRBJ1-1; CDR3 protein: CASSQKGTGNTEAFF; CDR3 DNA: TGTGCCAGCTCACAAAAAGGGACAGGGAACACTGAAGCTTTCTTT
clone size: NA; D gene: NA; V gene: TRBV19; J gene: TRBJ2-7; CDR3 protein: CASRGVGEGYEQYF; CDR3 DNA: TGTGCCAGTAGGGGCGTGGGTGAAGGTTACGAGCAGTACTTC
clone size: NA; D gene: TRBD1; V gene: TRBV9; J gene: TRBJ1-6; CDR3 protein: CASSLTGADNSPLHF; CDR3 DNA: TGTGCCAGCAGTTTGACAGGGGCGGATAATTCACCCCTCCACTTT